In its sample, the clone carrying this T cell receptor beta chain was seen a few times. No antigen is known for it. At the DNA level, this CDR3 is encoded by other sequences in the same sample as well. This sample was taken from a study of beta chain features in type 1 diabetes. Study-level points and caveats: Sequencing from cDNA could over-represent high-TCR-expressing cells. TCRB repertoires of naive, central memory and Treg cells appeared more similar among patients than among healthy donors. Among type 1 diabetes patients, VDJ junctions had fewer insertions and more deletions.

Germline values: CDR1 MDHEN, CDR2 SYDVKM. Trimming cost V 2 bases and J 5 bases; bases outside gene matches: 4. The CDR3 spans 14 residues. Reverse transcribing all isolated RNA meant expressed TCRB transcripts were sequenced. Here immunoSEQ multiplex PCR was the method, and the copy in TCRdb shows in-frame clones only, minus some. The sample has a few hundred thousand clones; roughly an eighth are singletons. The V call is TRBV28, the J call TRBJ2-5; 8 bases are a match to TRBD1. The sample was naive CD4+ T cells from blood. The TCR was taken from a young man in good health. CDR3 protein: CASSLQGARETQYF. The CDR3 DNA follows: TGTGCCAGCAGTTTACAGGGGGCGAGGGAGACCCAGTACTTC. The variable domain in full, with the rest retrieved from reference TRBV28 and TRBJ2-5, is DVKVTQSSRYLVKRTGEKVFLECVQDMDHENMFWYRQDPGLGLRLIYFSYDVKMKEKGDIPEGYSVSREKKERFSLILESASTNQTSMYLCASSLQGARETQYFGPGTRLLVL.